Below are 10 T cell receptor beta chains sequenced from a single sample in a study of T cells in Graves' hyperthyroidism and ophthalmopathy. TCR beta CDR3 sequences were amplified from RNA transcripts. HTBI primers drove first-round RT-PCR of the TCR CDR3. TCRdb called the multiplex PCR reads again in MiXCR, with one record for every CDR3 protein. The sample shows approximately 380,000 distinct CDR3 sequences, about 18% of them seen only once. The sequencing input was blood. The receptor source for this set is a woman aged 18 to 35 with Graves' hyperthyroidism.

This clonotype was detected ten times or more. The chain couples TRBV11-2 to TRBJ2-2; 8 bases align to TRBD2. Germline assignment: CDR1 SGHAT and CDR2 FQNNGV. The V and J ends lost 7 bases and 2 bases, in that order; junction bases with no gene match: 9. The CDR3 length is 16 residues. CDR3 nucleotide sequence: TGTGCCAGCACCTATCGGGGGGGGGCAAACACCGGGGAGCTGTTTTTT. This gives the protein CASTYRGGANTGELFF.

Regarding this clonotype: A read error may account for a junction end that differs from germline. This sequence joins TRBV3-1 and TRBJ1-3; D is ambiguous. The CDR3 totals 12 residues. The V gene's germline CDR1 is LGHDT and CDR2 YNNKEL (reference sequence). CDR3 in amino acids: CVSSQTGNTIYF. Here the CDR3 DNA reads TGTGTCAGCAGCCAAACTGGAAACACCATATATTTT.

This clonotype was picked up many times. V gene TRBV12-3 or TRBV12-4 combines with J gene TRBJ2-4; D is undetermined. CDR3 length: 13 amino acids. V was shortened by 5 bases and J by 7 bases, with 12 bases between the two germline ends. CDR3 nucleotide sequence: TGTGCCAGCAGTCCCCGCCGTTGGAACATTCAGTACTTC. This encodes CASSPRRWNIQYF.

This clonotype was seen repeatedly, ten times or more. V usage is TRBV20-1 and J usage is TRBJ1-5; D possibly corresponds to TRBD1 (6 bases). Deletions cut 4 bases from V and 8 bases from J, with 21 bases between. The V gene's germline CDR1 is DFQATT and CDR2 SNEGSKA (reference sequence). The length of the CDR3 is 15 residues. CDR3 amino acids: CSAIGWGQRMEPQHF. The CDR3 DNA reads TGCAGTGCTATCGGCTGGGGGCAAAGAATGGAGCCCCAGCATTTT.

Only one count was recorded for this clonotype. The chain links TRBV6-1 to TRBJ1-1; D is uncertain. Germline CDR1 is MNHNS and CDR2 is SASEGT. CDR3 length: 13 residues. V dropped 4 bases and J dropped 4 bases, with 10 bases sitting between them. CDR3 protein: CASSGVWGTEAFF. CDR3 DNA sequence: TGTGCCAGCAGTGGGGTTTGGGGCACTGAAGCTTTCTTT.

This clonotype was observed many times. The chain uses TRBV12-3 or TRBV12-4 and TRBJ1-5, with TRBD1 matching over 11 bases. The J segment lost 5 bases and the V segment lost 4 bases, leaving 13 bases of the junction unmatched. This CDR3 comprises 18 residues. The CDR3 protein is CASSSLFSGQGAHQPQHF. CDR3 DNA sequence: TGTGCCAGCAGTTCCTTATTTTCCGGACAGGGGGCCCATCAGCCCCAGCATTTT.

This clonotype was recorded many times. This chain uses TRBV2 with TRBJ1-3; D remains ambiguous. The germline V and J ends were trimmed by 1 base and 5 bases, with 6 bases remaining between them. CDR3 size: 13 residues. Germline V gene data show CDR1 as SNHLY and CDR2 as FYNNEI. In nucleotides, the CDR3 is TGTGCCAGCAGTGAAGGGTATAGAAACACCATATATTTT. It is translated as CASSEGYRNTIYF.

CDR3 sequence: CASSPPDRLNTEAFF. CDR3 in DNA: TGTGCCAGCAGTCCCCCGGACAGACTGAACACTGAAGCTTTCTTT. This rearrangement joins TRBV25-1 to TRBJ1-1; D perhaps matches TRBD1 (6 bases). CDR1 is MGHDK and CDR2 is SYGVNS in the germline V gene. This CDR3 contains 15 residues. V was clipped by 5 bases and J by 0 bases, with 13 bases between them.

This clonotype was seen many times. The chain couples TRBV5-1 to TRBJ2-7; weak D call: TRBD1 (5 bases). CDR1 and CDR2 from the germline V gene are SGHRS and YFSETQ. This CDR3 comprises 13 residues. The germline V and J ends were trimmed by 5 bases and 2 bases, with 11 bases remaining between them. The CDR3 DNA follows: TGCGCCAGCAGGGAAGGGGATGCCTACGAGCAGTACTTC. Its translation: CASREGDAYEQYF.

The chain is built from TRBV6-1 and TRBJ1-6; no clear D gene. Per germline, CDR1 MNHNS and CDR2 SASEGT. CDR3 length: 15 amino acids. The V gene lost 8 bases and the J gene lost 7 bases, with 18 bases spanning the gap. The CDR3 DNA follows: TGTGCCAGCGGACTACTGGGCGGAAGCAATTCACCCCTCCACTTT. Residues: CASGLLGGSNSPLHF.